This T cell receptor (beta chain) was identified in a study of cytotoxic CD8 clonotypes in ibrutinib-treated CLL (TCRdb year 2021). About the study as a whole: The cohort was composed of roughly ten relapsed/refractory and 15 treatment-naive patients; IGHV unmutated status was identified in around 17 patients. Samples averaged approximately 260,000 productive templates and more than 85,000 productive rearrangements. Longitudinal samples were available for 26 of the 86 trial participants. Cryopreserved peripheral blood mononuclear cells were collected before treatment, at response, and at either disease progression or sustained remission. Responses were partial in about 25 patients and complete in 2; after median about 68 months follow-up, about 14 stayed in remission and roughly twelve progressed. All remission and progressive disease samples were collected while patients were still receiving ibrutinib. Response samples were taken after a median of roughly 12 months on treatment, ranging from about 6 to 36 months. What the research found in general, with its limitations: Baseline clonality was found to be higher than that of age-matched healthy donors and was strongly correlated with circulating CD8+ T-cell counts. Public clonotypes were rare and either shrank or stayed stable during treatment, and the rise in clonality at ibrutinib response reflected expansion of private clonotypes. Clonality increased at ibrutinib response, stayed stable in sustained remission, and fell back toward baseline at progression. Sampling times were not matched between patients in sustained remission and patients whose disease was progressing, and lymph node repertoires were not examined.

The goal of deep resolution MiSeq sequencing was a depth between 1 in 1 million and 1 in 200,000 T cells, and coverage averaged 10x per clonotype. The immunoSEQ hsTCRB Kit was used to generate TCR beta libraries. Per the source publication's procedure: ImmunoSEQ Data Assistant and ImmunoSEQ Analyzer were used for data analysis, and V, D and J genes were assigned according to IMGT definitions. Clonality was computed as one minus normalized Shannon entropy of productive rearrangement frequencies, ranging from 0 to 1. Public clonotype analysis was restricted to overrepresented clonotypes comprising at least 0.05% of each patient's repertoire. About a dozen age-matched healthy donor repertoires from immuneACCESS served as clonality controls. TCRdb limited this immuneACCESS table to in-frame rearrangements with V and J called. A share of clones is missing; checked studies link under half to unresolved V genes, and the rest is unexplained. That table furnishes V, J and clone size, whereas the DNA furnished D and trimming. This sample gives roughly 180,000 clones in total; roughly 72% of them show up just once. Of the sample, 13% falls within the top ten clones.

Worth noting for this clone: Its binding antigen is unknown. Base qualities are not provided; no much larger clone lies one nucleotide away.

Explained via the paper, the time point label denotes: roughly 2 years on ibrutinib. For TCR beta library preparation, 1.5 to 2.5 micrograms of genomic DNA were extracted from the cryopreserved PBMCs. High-throughput TCR beta sequencing was performed on longitudinal blood samples from CLL patients receiving ibrutinib monotherapy. The patients were enrolled in a single-center, open-label phase 2 trial of ibrutinib monotherapy. The sequence came from a human donor with chronic lymphocytic leukemia. The sequencing here drew on PBMCs, taken after 24 months of ibrutinib treatment.

The nucleotide sequence reads TGTGCCAGCAGCGCCGGGACTAGTTTTGAGACCCAGTACTTC. This translates into CASSAGTSFETQYF. The chain uses TRBV7-9 and TRBJ2-5; 8 central bases correspond to TRBD2. V ends up 5 bases short and J 5 bases short, with an unmatched junction base count of 7. The CDR3 contains 14 residues, cysteine and phenylalanine counted. Only the CDR3 region is kept as DNA, spanning 42 bases read in frame from base 1. The germline V gene (reference sequence) supplies CDR1 SEHNR and CDR2 FQNEAQ. With all but the CDR3 taken from the reference TRBV7-9 and TRBJ2-5 genes, the full variable domain is: DTGVSQNPRHKITKRGQNVTFRCDPISEHNRLYWYRQTLGQGPEFLTYFQNEAQLEKSRLLSDRFSAERPKGSFSTLEIQRTEQGDSAMYLCASSAGTSFETQYFGPGTRLLVL.